The entry below gives a single T cell receptor beta chain sequence along with its context. What it binds is unknown. This record comes from a study of T cell responses to AZD1222 COVID-19 vaccine. For the study at large: Second doses at about 4 or about 12 weeks were pooled. Notes on the study in general: AZD1222 recipients seropositive at baseline numbered only five to seven. A mostly white British donor set with more females was recruited, and clonal diversity was possibly underestimated. An increase in Spike-specific TCR breadth and depth was observed after two AZD1222 doses.

V lost 3 bases and J lost 2, with 10 bases in between. Germline-derived CDR1 and CDR2 are SGHTS and YDEGEE. There are 14 residues in the CDR3. Produced via immunoSEQ multiplex PCR; TCRdb's table is partial and in-frame only. The sample consists of 150,000 to 200,000 clones, more than 80% of them appearing once. The genes are TRBV5-8 and TRBJ2-3; D is unclear. The sequenced sample was peripheral blood, obtained on day 0 of AZD1222 vaccination. The sequence was collected from an adult in good health. The CDR3 DNA is TGTGCCAGCAGCTCCAGCTTAGACACAGATACGCAGTATTTT. Protein sequence: CASSSSLDTDTQYF.